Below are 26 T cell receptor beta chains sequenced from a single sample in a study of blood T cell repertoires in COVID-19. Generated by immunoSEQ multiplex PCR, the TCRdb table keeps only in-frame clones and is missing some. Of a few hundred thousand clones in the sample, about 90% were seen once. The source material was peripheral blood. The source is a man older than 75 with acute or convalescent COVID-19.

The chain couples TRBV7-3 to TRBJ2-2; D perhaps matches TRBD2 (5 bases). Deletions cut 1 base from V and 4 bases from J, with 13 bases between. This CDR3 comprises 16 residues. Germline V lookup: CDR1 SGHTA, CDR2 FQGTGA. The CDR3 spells CASSLSEGDGTGELFF. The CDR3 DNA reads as TGTGCCAGCAGCTTAAGTGAGGGAGACGGCACCGGGGAGCTGTTTTTT.

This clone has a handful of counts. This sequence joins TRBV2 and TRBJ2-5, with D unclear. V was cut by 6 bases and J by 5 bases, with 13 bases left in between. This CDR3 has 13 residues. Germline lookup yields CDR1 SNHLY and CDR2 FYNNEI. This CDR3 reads CASRQQMGETQYF. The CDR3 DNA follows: TGTGCCAGCAGACAGCAAATGGGTGAGACCCAGTACTTC.

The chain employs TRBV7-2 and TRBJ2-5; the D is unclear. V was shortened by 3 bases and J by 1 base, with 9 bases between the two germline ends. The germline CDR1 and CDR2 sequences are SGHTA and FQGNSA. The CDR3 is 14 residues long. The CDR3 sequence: CASSFQALQETQYF. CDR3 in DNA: TGTGCCAGCAGCTTTCAGGCTCTCCAAGAGACCCAGTACTTC.

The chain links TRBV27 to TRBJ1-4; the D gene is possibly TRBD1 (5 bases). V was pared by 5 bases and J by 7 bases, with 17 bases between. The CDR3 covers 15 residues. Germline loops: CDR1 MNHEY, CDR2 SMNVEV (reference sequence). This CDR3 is CASSPILGHREKLFF. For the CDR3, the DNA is TGTGCCAGCAGTCCTATCTTGGGGCACCGTGAAAAACTGTTTTTT.

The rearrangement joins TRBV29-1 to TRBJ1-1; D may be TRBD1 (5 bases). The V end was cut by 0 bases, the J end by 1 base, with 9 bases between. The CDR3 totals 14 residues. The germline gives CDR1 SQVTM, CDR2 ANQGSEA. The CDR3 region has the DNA TGCAGCGTTGAAGATACGGGGGGGAACACTGAAGCTTTCTTT. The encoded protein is CSVEDTGGNTEAFF. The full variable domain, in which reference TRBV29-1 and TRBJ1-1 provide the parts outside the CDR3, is SAVISQKPSRDICQRGTSLTIQCQVDSQVTMMFWYRQQPGQSLTLIATANQGSEATYESGFVIDKFPISRPNLTFSTLTVSNMSPEDSSIYLCSVEDTGGNTEAFFGQGTRLTVV.

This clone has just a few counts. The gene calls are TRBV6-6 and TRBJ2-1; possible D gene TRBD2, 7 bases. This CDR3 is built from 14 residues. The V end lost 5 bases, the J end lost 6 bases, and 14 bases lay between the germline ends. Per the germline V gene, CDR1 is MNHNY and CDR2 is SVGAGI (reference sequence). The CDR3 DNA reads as TGTGCCAGCAGTCATCGGGGGGCTAGCAATGAGCAGTTCTTC. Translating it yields CASSHRGASNEQFF.

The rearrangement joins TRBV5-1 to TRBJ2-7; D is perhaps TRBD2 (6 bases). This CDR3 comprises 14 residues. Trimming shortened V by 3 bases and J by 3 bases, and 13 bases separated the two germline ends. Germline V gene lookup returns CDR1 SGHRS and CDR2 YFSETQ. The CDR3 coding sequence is TGCGCCAGCAGCTCGGGACTTAGAAGCTACGAGCAGTACTTC. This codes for CASSSGLRSYEQYF.

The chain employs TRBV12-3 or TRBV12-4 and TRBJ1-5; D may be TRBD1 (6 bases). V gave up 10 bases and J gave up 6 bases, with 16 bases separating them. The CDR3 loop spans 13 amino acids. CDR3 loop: CANLTGFGQPQHF. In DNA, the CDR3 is TGTGCCAACCTAACAGGGTTTGGTCAGCCCCAGCATTTT.

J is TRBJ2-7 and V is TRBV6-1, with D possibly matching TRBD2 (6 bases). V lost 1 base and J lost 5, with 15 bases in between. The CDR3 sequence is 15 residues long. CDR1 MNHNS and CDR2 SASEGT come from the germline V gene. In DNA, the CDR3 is TGTGCCAGCAGTGAAGGGCGGACTACCGTGGACGAGCAGTACTTC. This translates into CASSEGRTTVDEQYF.

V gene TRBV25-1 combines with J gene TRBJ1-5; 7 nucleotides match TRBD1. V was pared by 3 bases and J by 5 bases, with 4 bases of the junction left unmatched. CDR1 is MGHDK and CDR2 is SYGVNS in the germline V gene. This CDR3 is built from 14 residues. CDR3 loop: CASSETGRDQPQHF. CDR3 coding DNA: TGTGCCAGCAGTGAGACAGGGAGAGATCAGCCCCAGCATTTT.

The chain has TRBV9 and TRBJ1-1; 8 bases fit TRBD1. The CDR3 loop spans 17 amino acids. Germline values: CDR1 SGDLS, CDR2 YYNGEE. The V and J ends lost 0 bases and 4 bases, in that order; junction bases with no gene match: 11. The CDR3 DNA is TGTGCCAGCAGCGTAGCGCCGACAGGGGCTGGGGGCACTGAAGCTTTCTTT. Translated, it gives CASSVAPTGAGGTEAFF.

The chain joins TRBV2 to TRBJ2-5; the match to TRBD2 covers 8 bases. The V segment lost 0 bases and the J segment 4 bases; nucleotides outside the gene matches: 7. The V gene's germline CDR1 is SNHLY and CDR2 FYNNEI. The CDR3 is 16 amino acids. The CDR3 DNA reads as TGTGCCAGCAGTGAAGCGTCTCGGGGGGGCAGAGAGACCCAGTACTTC. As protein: CASSEASRGGRETQYF.

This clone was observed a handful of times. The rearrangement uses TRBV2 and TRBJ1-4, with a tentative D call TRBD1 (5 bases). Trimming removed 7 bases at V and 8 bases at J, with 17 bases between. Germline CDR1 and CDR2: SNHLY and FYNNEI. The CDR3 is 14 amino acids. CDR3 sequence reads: CASTIQGSLEKLFF. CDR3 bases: TGTGCCAGCACCATCCAGGGTAGTTTAGAAAAACTGTTTTTT.

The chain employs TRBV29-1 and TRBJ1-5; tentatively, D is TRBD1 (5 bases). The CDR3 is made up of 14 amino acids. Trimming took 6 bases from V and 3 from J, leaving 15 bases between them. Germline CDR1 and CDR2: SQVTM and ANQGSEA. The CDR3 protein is CSVSGGGSNQPQHF. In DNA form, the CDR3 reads TGCAGCGTCTCCGGGGGAGGCTCCAATCAGCCCCAGCATTTT.

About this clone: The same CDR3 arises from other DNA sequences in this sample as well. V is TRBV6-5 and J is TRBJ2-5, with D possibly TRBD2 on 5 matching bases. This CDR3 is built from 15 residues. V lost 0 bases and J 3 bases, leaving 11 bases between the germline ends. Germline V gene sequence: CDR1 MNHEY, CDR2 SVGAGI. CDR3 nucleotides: TGTGCCAGCAGTTACTCGAAAGCCGGGAAAGAGACCCAGTACTTC. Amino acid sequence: CASSYSKAGKETQYF.

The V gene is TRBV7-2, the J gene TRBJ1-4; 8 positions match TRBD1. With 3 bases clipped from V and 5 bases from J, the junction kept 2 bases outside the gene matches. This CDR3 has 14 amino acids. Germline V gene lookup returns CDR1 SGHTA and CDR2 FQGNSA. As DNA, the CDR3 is TGTGCCAGCAGCTTGACAGGGGAGAATGAAAAACTGTTTTTT. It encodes CASSLTGENEKLFF. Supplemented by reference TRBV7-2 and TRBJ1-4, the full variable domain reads GAGVSQSPSNKVTEKGKDVELRCDPISGHTALYWYRQSLGQGLEFLIYFQGNSAPDKSGLPSDRFSAERTGGSVSTLTIQRTQQEDSAVYLCASSLTGENEKLFFGSGTQLSVL.

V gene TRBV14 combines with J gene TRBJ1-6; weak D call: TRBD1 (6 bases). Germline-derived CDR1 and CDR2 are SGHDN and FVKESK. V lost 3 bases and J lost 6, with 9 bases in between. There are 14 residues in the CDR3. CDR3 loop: CASSQGTPNSPLHF. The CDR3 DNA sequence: TGTGCCAGCAGCCAGGGGACACCTAATTCACCCCTCCACTTT.

CDR3 in amino acids: CASSYGSGGETQYF. CDR3 bases: TGTGCCAGCAGCTACGGGAGCGGAGGGGAGACCCAGTACTTC. The rearrangement uses TRBV7-2 and TRBJ2-5, with a tentative D call TRBD2 (6 bases). CDR3 size: 14 residues. Trimming cost V 4 bases and J 5 bases, with 14 bases left between them. Looked up from germline, CDR1 is SGHTA and CDR2 is FQGNSA.

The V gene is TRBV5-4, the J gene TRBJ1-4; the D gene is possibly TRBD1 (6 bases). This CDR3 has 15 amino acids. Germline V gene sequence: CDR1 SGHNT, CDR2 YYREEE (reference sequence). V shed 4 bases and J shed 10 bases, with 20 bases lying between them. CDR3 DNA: TGTGCCAGCAGCCTGAGCGGACAGATGACCTCAAAACTGTTTTTT. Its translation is CASSLSGQMTSKLFF.

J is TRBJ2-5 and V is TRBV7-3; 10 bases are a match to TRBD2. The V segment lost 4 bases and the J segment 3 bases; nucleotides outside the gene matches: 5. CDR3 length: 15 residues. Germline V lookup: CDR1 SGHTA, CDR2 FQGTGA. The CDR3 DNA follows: TGTGCCAGCAGCTCTAGCGGGAGTCGGGAAGAGACCCAGTACTTC. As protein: CASSSSGSREETQYF.

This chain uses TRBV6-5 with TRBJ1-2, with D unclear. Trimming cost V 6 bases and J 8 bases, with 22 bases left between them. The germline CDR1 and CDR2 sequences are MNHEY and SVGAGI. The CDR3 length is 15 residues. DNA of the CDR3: TGTGCCAGCAGCCCGAGGGAAGGGCAGATTCGCGGCTACACCTTC. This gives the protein CASSPREGQIRGYTF.

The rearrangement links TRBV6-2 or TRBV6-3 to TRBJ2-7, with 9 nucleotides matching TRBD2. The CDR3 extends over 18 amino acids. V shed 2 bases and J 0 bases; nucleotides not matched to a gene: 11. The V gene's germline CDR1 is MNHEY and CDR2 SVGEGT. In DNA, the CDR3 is TGTGCCAGCAGTTACACCCGATACAGCGGGAGGCACTCCTACGAGCAGTACTTC. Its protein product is CASSYTRYSGRHSYEQYF.

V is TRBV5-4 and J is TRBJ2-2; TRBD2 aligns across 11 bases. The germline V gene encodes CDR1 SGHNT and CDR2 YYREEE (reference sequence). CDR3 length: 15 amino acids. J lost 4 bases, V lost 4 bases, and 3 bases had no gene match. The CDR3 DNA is TGTGCCAGCAGCCCACTAGCGGGAGTCACCGGGGAGCTGTTTTTT. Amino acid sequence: CASSPLAGVTGELFF.

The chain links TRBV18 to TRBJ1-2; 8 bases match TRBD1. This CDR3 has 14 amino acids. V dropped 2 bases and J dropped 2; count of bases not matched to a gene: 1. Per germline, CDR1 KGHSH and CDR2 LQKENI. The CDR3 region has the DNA TGTGCCAGCTCACCAGGGACAGGAAACTATGGCTACACCTTC. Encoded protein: CASSPGTGNYGYTF.

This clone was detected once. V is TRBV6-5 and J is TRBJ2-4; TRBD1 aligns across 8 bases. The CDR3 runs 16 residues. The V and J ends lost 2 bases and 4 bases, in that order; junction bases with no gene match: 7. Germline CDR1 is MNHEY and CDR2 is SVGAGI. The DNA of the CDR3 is TGTGCCAGCAGTTACGGGACAGGCCGGCTTAAAAACATTCAGTACTTC. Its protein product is CASSYGTGRLKNIQYF.

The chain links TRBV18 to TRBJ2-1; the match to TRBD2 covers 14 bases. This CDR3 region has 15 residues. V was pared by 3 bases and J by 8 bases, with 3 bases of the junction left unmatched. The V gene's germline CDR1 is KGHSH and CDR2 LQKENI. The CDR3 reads CASSPGTSGSDEQFF. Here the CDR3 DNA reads TGTGCCAGCTCACCCGGGACTAGCGGGAGTGATGAGCAGTTCTTC.